In this sample, the clone carrying this T cell receptor beta chain turned up many times. This record comes from a study of T cells in Graves' hyperthyroidism and ophthalmopathy. The germline CDR1 and CDR2 sequences are MNHNS and SASEGT. After removal of 5 bases from V and 7 bases from J, the junction contained 14 bases not matched to a gene. The CDR3 covers 16 residues. Regions amplified from RNA transcripts were the TCR beta CDR3 regions. The HTBI primer set was used in a first-round RT-PCR of the TCR CDR3. MiXCR was run by TCRdb on the multiplex PCR reads, yielding one entry per CDR3 protein. The data contain some 620,000 distinct CDR3 sequences, roughly 16% of them seen just once; the ten biggest clones take up 3.8%. Aged 18 to 65, the patients had hyperthyroidism that was newly diagnosed and had lasted under 2 months.

The chain employs TRBV6-1 and TRBJ2-7; 10 bases agree with TRBD2. Sequenced sample: blood. The sequence derives from a young woman with Graves' hyperthyroidism. The chain's CDR3 is CASSSLSSGRVGEQYF. Here the CDR3 DNA reads TGTGCCAGCAGTTCCCTCAGCAGCGGGAGGGTGGGGGAGCAGTACTTC.